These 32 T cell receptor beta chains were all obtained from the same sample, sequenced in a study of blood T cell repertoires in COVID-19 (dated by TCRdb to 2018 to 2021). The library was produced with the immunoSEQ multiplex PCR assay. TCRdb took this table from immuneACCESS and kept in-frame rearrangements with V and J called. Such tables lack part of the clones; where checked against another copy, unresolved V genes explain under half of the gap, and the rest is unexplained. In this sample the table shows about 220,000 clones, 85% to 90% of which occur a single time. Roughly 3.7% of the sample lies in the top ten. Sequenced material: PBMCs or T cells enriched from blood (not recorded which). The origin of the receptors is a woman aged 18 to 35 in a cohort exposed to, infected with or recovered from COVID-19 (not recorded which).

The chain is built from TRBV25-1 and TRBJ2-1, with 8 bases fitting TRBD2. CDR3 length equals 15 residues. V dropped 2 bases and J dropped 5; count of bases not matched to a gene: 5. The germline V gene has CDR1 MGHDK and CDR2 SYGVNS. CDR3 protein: CASSEIGGGHNEQFF. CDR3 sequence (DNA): TGTGCCAGCAGTGAAATCGGGGGGGGCCACAATGAGCAGTTCTTC.

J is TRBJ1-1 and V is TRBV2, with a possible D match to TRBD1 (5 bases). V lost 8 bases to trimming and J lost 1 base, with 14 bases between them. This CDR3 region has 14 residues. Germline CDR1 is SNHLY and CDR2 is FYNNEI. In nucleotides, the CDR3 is TGTGCCAGCCATGAGATACAGGAGAACACTGAAGCTTTCTTT. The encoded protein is CASHEIQENTEAFF.

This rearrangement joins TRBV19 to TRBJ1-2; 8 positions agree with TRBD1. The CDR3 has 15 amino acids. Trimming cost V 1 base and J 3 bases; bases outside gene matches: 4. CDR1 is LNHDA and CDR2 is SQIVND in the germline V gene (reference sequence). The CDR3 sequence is CASSIGWTGHYGYTF. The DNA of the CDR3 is TGTGCCAGTAGTATAGGTTGGACAGGGCACTATGGCTACACCTTC.

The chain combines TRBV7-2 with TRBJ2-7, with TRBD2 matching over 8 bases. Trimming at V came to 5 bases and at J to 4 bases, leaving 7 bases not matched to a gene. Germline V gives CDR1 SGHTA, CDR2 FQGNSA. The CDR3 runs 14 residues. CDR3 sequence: CASSASGSGYEQYF. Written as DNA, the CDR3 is TGTGCCAGCAGCGCAAGCGGGAGCGGGTACGAGCAGTACTTC.

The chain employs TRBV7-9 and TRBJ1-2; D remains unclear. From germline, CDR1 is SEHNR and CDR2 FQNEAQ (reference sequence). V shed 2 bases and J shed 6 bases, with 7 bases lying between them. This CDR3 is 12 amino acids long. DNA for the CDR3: TGTGCCAGCAGCTTAATATCGGATGGCTACACCTTC. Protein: CASSLISDGYTF.

The CDR3 spells CASKQRQGGGNTEAFF. The DNA for the CDR3 is TGTGCCAGCAAGCAGCGCCAGGGAGGGGGAAACACTGAAGCTTTCTTT. The chain has TRBV11-3 and TRBJ1-1; D is possibly TRBD1 (6 bases). CDR3 length equals 16 residues. Germline V CDR1 and CDR2: SGHNT, YENEEA. V lost 7 bases to trimming and J lost 2 bases, with 20 bases between them.

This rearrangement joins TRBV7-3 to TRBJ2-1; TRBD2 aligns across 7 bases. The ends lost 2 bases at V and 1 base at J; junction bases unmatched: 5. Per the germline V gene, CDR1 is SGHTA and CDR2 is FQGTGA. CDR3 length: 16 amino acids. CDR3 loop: CASSLGGGGSYNEQFF. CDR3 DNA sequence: TGTGCCAGCAGCTTAGGTGGCGGGGGTTCCTACAATGAGCAGTTCTTC.

Here the CDR3 DNA reads TGTGCCAGCAGTTTAGGCCGTTCACCCCTCCACTTT. It yields the protein CASSLGRSPLHF. The rearrangement links TRBV27 to TRBJ1-6, with D unresolved. The CDR3 covers 12 residues. Deletions cut 2 bases from V and 9 bases from J, with 5 bases between. In germline, CDR1 is MNHEY, CDR2 SMNVEV (reference sequence).

CDR3 residues: CASSANGGGASGRNQPQHF. In DNA, the CDR3 is TGTGCCAGTAGTGCGAACGGCGGGGGGGCCTCCGGCCGTAATCAGCCCCAGCATTTT. The chain recombines TRBV19 with TRBJ1-5, with TRBD1 as a possible D gene (6 bases). V gave up 5 bases and J gave up 4 bases, with 27 bases separating them. CDR3 length: 19 residues. Germline CDR1 is LNHDA and CDR2 is SQIVND (reference sequence).

CDR3 protein: CAIRQGAIEDGELFF. As DNA, the CDR3 is TGTGCCATACGACAGGGGGCTATAGAGGACGGGGAGCTGTTTTTT. The V gene is TRBV10-3, the J gene TRBJ2-2; 10 nucleotides agree with TRBD1. The length of the CDR3 is 15 residues. Trimming took 9 bases from V and 7 from J; bases not matched to a gene: 11. Germline assignment: CDR1 ENHRY and CDR2 SYGVKD.

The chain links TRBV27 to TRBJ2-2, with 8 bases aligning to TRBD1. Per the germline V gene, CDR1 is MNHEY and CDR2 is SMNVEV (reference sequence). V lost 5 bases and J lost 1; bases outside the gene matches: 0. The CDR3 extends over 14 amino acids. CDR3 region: CASSDRGNTGELFF. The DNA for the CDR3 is TGTGCCAGCAGTGACAGGGGGAACACCGGGGAGCTGTTTTTT.

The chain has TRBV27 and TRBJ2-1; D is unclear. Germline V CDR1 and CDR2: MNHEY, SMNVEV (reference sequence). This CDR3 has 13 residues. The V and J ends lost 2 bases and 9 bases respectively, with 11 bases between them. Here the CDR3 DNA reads TGTGCCAGCAGTTTAAACTATGGCGCTGAGCAGTTCTTC. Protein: CASSLNYGAEQFF.

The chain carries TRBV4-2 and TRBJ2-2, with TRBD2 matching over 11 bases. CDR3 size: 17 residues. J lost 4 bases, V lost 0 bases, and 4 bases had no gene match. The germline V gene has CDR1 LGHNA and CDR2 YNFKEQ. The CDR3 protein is CASSQELAGDITGELFF. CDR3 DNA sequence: TGTGCCAGCAGCCAAGAACTAGCGGGAGACATCACCGGGGAGCTGTTTTTT.

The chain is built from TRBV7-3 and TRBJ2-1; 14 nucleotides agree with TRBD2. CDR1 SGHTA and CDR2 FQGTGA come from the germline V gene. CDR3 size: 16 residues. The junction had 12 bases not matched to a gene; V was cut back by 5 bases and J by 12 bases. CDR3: CASSPKTSGRGILQFF. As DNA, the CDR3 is TGTGCCAGCAGCCCCAAGACTAGCGGGAGGGGGATTTTGCAGTTCTTC.

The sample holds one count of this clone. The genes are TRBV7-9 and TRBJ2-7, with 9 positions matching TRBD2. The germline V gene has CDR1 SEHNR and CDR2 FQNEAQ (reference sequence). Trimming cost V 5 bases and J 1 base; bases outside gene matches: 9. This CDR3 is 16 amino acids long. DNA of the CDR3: TGTGCCAGCAGCGAACCTACTAGCGGGCGTTCCTACGAGCAGTACTTC. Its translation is CASSEPTSGRSYEQYF.

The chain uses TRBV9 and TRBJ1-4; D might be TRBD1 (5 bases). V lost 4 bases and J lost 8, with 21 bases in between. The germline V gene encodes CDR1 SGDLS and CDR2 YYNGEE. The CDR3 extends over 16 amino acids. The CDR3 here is CASSPVVGGLEEKLFF. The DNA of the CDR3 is TGTGCCAGCAGCCCAGTGGTCGGGGGACTCGAAGAAAAACTGTTTTTT.

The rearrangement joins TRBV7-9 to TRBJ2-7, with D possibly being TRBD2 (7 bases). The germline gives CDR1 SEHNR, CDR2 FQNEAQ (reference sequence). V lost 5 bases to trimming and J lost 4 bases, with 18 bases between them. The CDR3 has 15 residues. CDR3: CASSRRGRRGYEQYF. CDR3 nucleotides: TGTGCCAGCAGCAGGCGGGGGCGTCGGGGTTACGAGCAGTACTTC. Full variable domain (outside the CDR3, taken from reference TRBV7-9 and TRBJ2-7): DTGVSQNPRHKITKRGQNVTFRCDPISEHNRLYWYRQTLGQGPEFLTYFQNEAQLEKSRLLSDRFSAERPKGSFSTLEIQRTEQGDSAMYLCASSRRGRRGYEQYFGPGTRLTVT.

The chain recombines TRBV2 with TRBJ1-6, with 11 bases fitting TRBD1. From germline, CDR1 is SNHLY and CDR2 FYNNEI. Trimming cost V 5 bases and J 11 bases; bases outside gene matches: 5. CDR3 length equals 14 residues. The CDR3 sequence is CASSSRDRGTPLHF. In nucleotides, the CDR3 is TGTGCCAGCAGTTCCCGGGACAGGGGGACACCCCTCCACTTT.

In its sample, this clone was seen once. The CDR3 nucleotides are TGCGCCAGCAGCTTGGTTGCTAGCGGGAGGGCCTCGAATGAGCAGTTCTTC. This gives the protein CASSLVASGRASNEQFF. The gene calls are TRBV5-1 and TRBJ2-1; TRBD2 matches at 12 bases. This CDR3 contains 17 residues. Germline V gene data show CDR1 as SGHRS and CDR2 as YFSETQ. V trimming: 0 bases; J trimming: 7 bases; junction bases outside the gene matches: 8. The full variable domain, with the rest looked up from reference TRBV5-1 and TRBJ2-1, is KAGVTQTPRYLIKTRGQQVTLSCSPISGHRSVSWYQQTPGQGLQFLFEYFSETQRNKGNFPGRFSGRQFSNSRSEMNVSTLELGDSALYLCASSLVASGRASNEQFFGPGTRLTVL.

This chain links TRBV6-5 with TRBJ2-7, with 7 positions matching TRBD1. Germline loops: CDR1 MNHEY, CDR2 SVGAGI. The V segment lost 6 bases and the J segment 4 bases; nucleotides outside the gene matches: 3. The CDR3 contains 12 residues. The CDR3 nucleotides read TGTGCCAGCAGGACACAGGGGTACGAGCAGTACTTC. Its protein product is CASRTQGYEQYF.

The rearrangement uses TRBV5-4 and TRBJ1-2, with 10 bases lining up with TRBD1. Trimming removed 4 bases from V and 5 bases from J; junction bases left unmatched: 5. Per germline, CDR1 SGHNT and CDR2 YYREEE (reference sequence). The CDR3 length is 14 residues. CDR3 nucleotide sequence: TGTGCCAGCAGCCGGACAGGGGGTGGGTATGGCTACACCTTC. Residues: CASSRTGGGYGYTF.

CDR3 loop: CAWSVRDREKLVNQPQHF. The CDR3 region has the DNA TGTGCCTGGAGTGTAAGGGACAGGGAGAAATTGGTGAATCAGCCCCAGCATTTT. The gene calls are TRBV30 and TRBJ1-5; the match to TRBD1 covers 9 bases. Germline-derived CDR1 and CDR2 are GTSNPN and SVGIG (reference sequence). V dropped 0 bases and J dropped 4; count of bases not matched to a gene: 13. CDR3 length: 18 amino acids.

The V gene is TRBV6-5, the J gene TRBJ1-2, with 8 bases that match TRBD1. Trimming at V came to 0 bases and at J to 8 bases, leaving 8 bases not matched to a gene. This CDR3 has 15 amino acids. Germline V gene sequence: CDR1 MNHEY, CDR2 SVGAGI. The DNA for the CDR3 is TGTGCCAGCAGTTACTCCCCAGGGGGCGCGGGGGGCTACACCTTC. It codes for CASSYSPGGAGGYTF.

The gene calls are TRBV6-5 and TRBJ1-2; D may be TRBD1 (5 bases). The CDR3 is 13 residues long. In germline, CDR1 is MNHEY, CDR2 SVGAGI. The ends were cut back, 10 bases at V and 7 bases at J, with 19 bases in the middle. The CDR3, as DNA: TGTGCCACCCTTCTCCAGGGTTCTGGTGGCTACACCTTC. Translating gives CATLLQGSGGYTF.

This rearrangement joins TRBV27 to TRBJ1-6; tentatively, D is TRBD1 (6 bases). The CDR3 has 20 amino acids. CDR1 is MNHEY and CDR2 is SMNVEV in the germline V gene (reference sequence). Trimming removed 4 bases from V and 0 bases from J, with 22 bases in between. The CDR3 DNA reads TGTGCCAGCAGTTCTTTTTTGGGGACACGCACCCTCTCCTATAATTCACCCCTCCACTTT. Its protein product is CASSSFLGTRTLSYNSPLHF.

The CDR3 DNA is TGTGCCAGTCTACCCCGTAGCTCCTACAATGAGCAGTTCTTC. Residues: CASLPRSSYNEQFF. This sequence joins TRBV2 and TRBJ2-1; no firm D call. The CDR3 runs 14 residues. V was cut by 9 bases and J by 0 bases, with 12 bases left in between. Looked up from germline, CDR1 is SNHLY and CDR2 is FYNNEI.

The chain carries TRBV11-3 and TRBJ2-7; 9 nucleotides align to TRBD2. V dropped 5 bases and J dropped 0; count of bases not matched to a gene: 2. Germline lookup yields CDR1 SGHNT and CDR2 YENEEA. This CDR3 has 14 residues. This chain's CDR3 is CASSPSGNSYEQYF. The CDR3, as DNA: TGTGCCAGCAGCCCTAGCGGGAACTCCTACGAGCAGTACTTC.

CDR3 amino acids: CAWTVGTGTEKLFF. The CDR3 region has the DNA TGTGCCTGGACCGTGGGGACAGGGACTGAAAAACTGTTTTTT. The V and J genes are TRBV30 and TRBJ1-4; 9 bases map to TRBD1. CDR1 GTSNPN and CDR2 SVGIG come from the germline V gene (reference sequence). CDR3 size: 14 residues. The J segment lost 7 bases and the V segment lost 4 bases, leaving 7 bases of the junction unmatched.

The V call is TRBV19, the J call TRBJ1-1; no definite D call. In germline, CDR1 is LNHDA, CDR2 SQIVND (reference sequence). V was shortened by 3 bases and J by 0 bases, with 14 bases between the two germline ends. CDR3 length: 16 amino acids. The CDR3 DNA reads TGTGCCAGTAGTATTTGGGCTGAGGGTGTGAACACTGAAGCTTTCTTT. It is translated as CASSIWAEGVNTEAFF. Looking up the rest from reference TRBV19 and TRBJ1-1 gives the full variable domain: DGGITQSPKYLFRKEGQNVTLSCEQNLNHDAMYWYRQDPGQGLRLIYYSQIVNDFQKGDIAEGYSVSREKKESFPLTVTSAQKNPTAFYLCASSIWAEGVNTEAFFGQGTRLTVV.

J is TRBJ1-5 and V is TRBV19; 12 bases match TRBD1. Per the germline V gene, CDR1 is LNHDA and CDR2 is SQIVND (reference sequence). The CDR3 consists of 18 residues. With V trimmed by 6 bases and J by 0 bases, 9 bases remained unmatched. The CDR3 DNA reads TGTGCCAGTAGGGGCGGGACAGGGGGCCCTTATAGCAATCAGCCCCAGCATTTT. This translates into CASRGGTGGPYSNQPQHF.

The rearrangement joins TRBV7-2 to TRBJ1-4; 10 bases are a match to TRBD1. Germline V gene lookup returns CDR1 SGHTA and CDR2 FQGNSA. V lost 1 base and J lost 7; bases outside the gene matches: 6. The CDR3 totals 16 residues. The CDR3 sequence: CASSLGRTGGSEKLFF. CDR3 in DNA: TGTGCCAGCAGCTTAGGCCGGACAGGGGGAAGTGAAAAACTGTTTTTT.

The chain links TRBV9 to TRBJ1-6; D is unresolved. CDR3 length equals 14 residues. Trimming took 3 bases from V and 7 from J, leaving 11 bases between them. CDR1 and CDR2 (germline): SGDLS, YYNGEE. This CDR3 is CASSAVGGNSPLHF. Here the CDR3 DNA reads TGTGCCAGCAGCGCGGTTGGCGGGAATTCACCCCTCCACTTT.